The TCR beta chain under discussion was sequenced for a study of tumor and adjacent non-tumor tissue in lung cancer. A modified ARM-PCR protocol with three rounds of nested PCR amplified TCRbeta. TCRdb called the multiplex PCR reads again in MiXCR, with one record for every CDR3 protein. The repertoire holds around 71,000 distinct CDR3 sequences, with around 77% as singletons. Per the germline V gene, CDR1 is MGHRA and CDR2 is YSYEKL. The CDR3 spans 15 residues. Trimming stripped 0 bases from V and 8 bases from J, with 14 bases between. The template was RNA from unsorted bulk tissue. The rearrangement joins TRBV4-1 to TRBJ1-3; D possibly corresponds to TRBD1 (5 bases). The sequenced sample was lung tumor tissue. The clonotype originates from a woman aged 40 to 50 with non-small cell lung cancer. CDR3 sequence reads: CASSQDLGVRYTIYF. CDR3 nucleotides: TGCGCCAGCAGCCAAGATCTAGGGGTCAGATACACCATATATTTT.